These 26 T cell receptor beta chains came from one sample sequenced in a study of blood T cell repertoires in COVID-19. Sequencing used immunoSEQ multiplex PCR; TCRdb keeps in-frame clones, though not all of them. This sample has more than 150,000 clones, with approximately 80% found just once. The specimen sequenced was peripheral blood. All receptors come from a human donor in a cohort sampled during active COVID-19.

CDR3 bases: TGTGCCAGCAGTTTAATAGGGGGCGGTCTCCAGTTCTTC. Amino acid sequence: CASSLIGGGLQFF. The chain carries TRBV27 and TRBJ2-1, with 7 bases that match TRBD1. This CDR3 is built from 13 residues. Germline loops: CDR1 MNHEY, CDR2 SMNVEV (reference sequence). V gave up 2 bases and J gave up 13 bases; unmatched junction bases: 8.

The chain couples TRBV5-6 to TRBJ1-3; no clear D. Trimming removed 4 bases from V and 0 bases from J, with 8 bases in between. This CDR3 is built from 14 residues. CDR1 is SGHDT and CDR2 is YYEEEE in the germline V gene. CDR3 DNA sequence: TGTGCCAGCAGCATGGATTACTCTGGAAACACCATATATTTT. Amino acid sequence: CASSMDYSGNTIYF.

Details on this clone: Germline is not matched at one junction end, which may reflect a read error. J is TRBJ2-7 and V is TRBV4-1; D gene unclear. The CDR3 length is 13 residues. The V gene's germline CDR1 is MGHRA and CDR2 YSYEKL. CDR3 DNA: TGCGCCAGCAGCCAAGAGTTCTCCCACGAGCAGTACTTC. Its protein is CASSQEFSHEQYF.

The chain uses TRBV25-1 and TRBJ2-7, with D unclear. The V end was cut by 5 bases, the J end by 5 bases, with 7 bases between. Germline CDR1 reads MGHDK; CDR2 reads SYGVNS. The CDR3 runs to 11 residues. The CDR3 sequence: CASSRSDEQYF. CDR3 nucleotides: TGTGCCAGCAGTCGGTCGGACGAGCAGTACTTC.

This rearrangement joins TRBV10-2 to TRBJ1-3; a possible D gene is TRBD1 (6 bases). This CDR3 contains 14 residues. Germline V CDR1 and CDR2: WSHSY, SAAADI. Trimming removed 6 bases at V and 1 base at J, with 10 bases between. The CDR3, as DNA: TGCGCCAGCAGAGCAACAGGGTCTGGAAACACCATATATTTT. Translated: CASRATGSGNTIYF.

The chain has TRBV5-4 and TRBJ1-4; 8 nucleotides match TRBD1. The germline V gene has CDR1 SGHNT and CDR2 YYREEE (reference sequence). J gave up 8 bases and V 4 bases, and 10 bases lay outside the gene matches. This CDR3 comprises 15 residues. As DNA, the CDR3 is TGTGCCAGCAGCGCCGGACAGGGCGAAAACGAAAAACTGTTTTTT. It specifies CASSAGQGENEKLFF.

The genes are TRBV10-3 and TRBJ2-6, with D possibly TRBD2 on 6 matching bases. V was trimmed by 0 bases and J by 0 bases, leaving 12 bases between them. Per germline, CDR1 ENHRY and CDR2 SYGVKD. The CDR3 loop spans 18 amino acids. The CDR3 protein is CAISESRGGFSGANVLTF. CDR3 in DNA: TGTGCCATCAGTGAGTCGAGGGGAGGATTCTCTGGGGCCAACGTCCTGACTTTC.

The gene calls are TRBV2 and TRBJ2-5; D not resolved. The CDR3 loop spans 15 amino acids. Per the germline V gene, CDR1 is SNHLY and CDR2 is FYNNEI. The V end lost 2 bases, the J end lost 2 bases, and 12 bases lay between the germline ends. CDR3 amino acids: CASSEKSAGQETQYF. In DNA form, the CDR3 reads TGTGCCAGCAGTGAAAAGTCGGCAGGACAAGAGACCCAGTACTTC.

V and J are TRBV11-3 and TRBJ1-1, with D unclear. Germline V lookup: CDR1 SGHNT, CDR2 YENEEA. The CDR3 is made up of 13 amino acids. The V end lost 3 bases, the J end lost 1 base, and 6 bases lay between the germline ends. The CDR3 spells CASSFRWNTEAFF. CDR3 DNA: TGTGCCAGCAGCTTTCGGTGGAACACTGAAGCTTTCTTT.

The V gene is TRBV9, the J gene TRBJ2-2, with 7 positions matching TRBD2. With V trimmed by 3 bases and J by 0 bases, 5 bases remained unmatched. This CDR3 has 16 amino acids. Germline CDR1 and CDR2: SGDLS and YYNGEE. CDR3 nucleotide sequence: TGTGCCAGCAGCGCCGGGGGGACTACGAACACCGGGGAGCTGTTTTTT. Protein: CASSAGGTTNTGELFF.

The chain links TRBV5-3 to TRBJ2-7, with 9 bases identical to TRBD1. TRBV5-3 is placed among ORFs of uncertain function. This CDR3 has 15 residues. Trimming took 3 bases from V and 6 from J; bases not matched to a gene: 10. CDR3 sequence (DNA): TGTGCCAGAAGCTATACCCGGGACAGGGTCGGCGAGCAGTACTTC. As protein: CARSYTRDRVGEQYF.

Comments on this clone: Relative to the germline gene, one junction end is altered; a read error may explain this. V is TRBV7-9 and J is TRBJ2-7; 7 positions agree with TRBD1. Looked up from germline, CDR1 is SEHNR and CDR2 is FQNEAQ (reference sequence). CDR3 size: 15 residues. Here the CDR3 reads CASSPRDSWSSEQYF. The DNA of the CDR3 is TGTGCCAGCAGCCCACGGGACAGTTGGTCCTCCGAGCAGTACTTC.

This clone was observed a single time. CDR3 DNA: TGTGCCAGCAGTGAAGCTCCCTCCCCCTACGAGCAGTACTTC. This sequence encodes CASSEAPSPYEQYF. The chain recombines TRBV6-1 with TRBJ2-7; D is ambiguous. This CDR3 comprises 14 residues. Germline V lookup: CDR1 MNHNS, CDR2 SASEGT. The V end was cut by 0 bases, the J end by 2 bases, with 8 bases between.

This chain uses TRBV6-6 with TRBJ2-5, with a weak D call TRBD1 (6 bases). Germline values: CDR1 MNHNY, CDR2 SVGAGI (reference sequence). Deletions cut 0 bases from V and 5 bases from J, with 7 bases between. This CDR3 has 13 residues. The CDR3 DNA reads TGTGCCAGCAGTTACTCCCAGGGGGAGACCCAGTACTTC. Encoded protein: CASSYSQGETQYF.

V and J are TRBV12-3 or TRBV12-4 and TRBJ2-1, with D tentatively TRBD1 (6 bases). V shed 5 bases and J shed 3 bases, with 8 bases lying between them. The CDR3 sequence is 13 residues long. The CDR3 loop reads CASSQGLYNEQFF. CDR3 nucleotides: TGTGCCAGCAGTCAGGGGCTCTACAATGAGCAGTTCTTC.

The chain is built from TRBV9 and TRBJ2-5, with 10 bases aligning to TRBD1. Germline assignment: CDR1 SGDLS and CDR2 YYNGEE. This CDR3 is 16 amino acids long. V gave up 4 bases and J gave up 0 bases; unmatched junction bases: 6. The CDR3 DNA is TGTGCCAGCAGCACGGGGGACAGGGGATACCAAGAGACCCAGTACTTC. As protein: CASSTGDRGYQETQYF.

This CDR3 reads CASSSIQGQAYEQYF. In nucleotides, the CDR3 is TGTGCCAGCAGCTCCATTCAGGGACAGGCCTACGAGCAGTACTTC. The rearrangement joins TRBV11-2 to TRBJ2-7; 8 bases agree with TRBD1. The CDR3 sequence is 15 residues long. The V gene's germline CDR1 is SGHAT and CDR2 FQNNGV. V shed 4 bases, J shed 2 bases, and the junction held 7 bases outside the gene matches. The full variable domain, its missing parts supplied by reference TRBV11-2 and TRBJ2-7, is EAGVAQSPRYKIIEKRQSVAFWCNPISGHATLYWYQQILGQGPKLLIQFQNNGVVDDSQLPKDRFSAERLKGVDSTLKIQPAKLEDSAVYLCASSSIQGQAYEQYFGPGTRLTVT.

The chain joins TRBV12-2 to TRBJ1-4; the table's D gene call, TRBD1, was not cross checked with the DNA. TRBV12-2 is described as a pseudogene. This CDR3 comprises 17 residues. CDR3: CASRFGFGGQGGEKLFF. The CDR3 DNA reads TGTGCAAGTCGCTTTGGGTTCGGGGGACAGGGCGGGGAAAAACTGTTTTTT.

The chain is built from TRBV10-1 and TRBJ1-4; unclear D gene. The germline V gene has CDR1 WNHNN and CDR2 SYGVQD (reference sequence). The CDR3 totals 14 residues. V was clipped by 5 bases and J by 6 bases, with 13 bases between them. CDR3 nucleotide sequence: TGCGCCAGCAGTCTTAGGGAGGTCCATGAAAAACTGTTTTTT. Translated, it gives CASSLREVHEKLFF.

This chain uses TRBV9 with TRBJ2-1; D is possibly TRBD2 (6 bases). From germline, CDR1 is SGDLS and CDR2 YYNGEE. Trimming cost V 0 bases and J 8 bases, with 15 bases left between them. This CDR3 is built from 15 residues. The CDR3 DNA sequence: TGTGCCAGCAGCGTAGAGGTGGGAGGTCTCGATGAGCAGTTCTTC. Amino acids: CASSVEVGGLDEQFF.

A few counts support this clone. This sequence joins TRBV6-6 and TRBJ1-6; 7 nucleotides match TRBD1. Unmatched junction bases numbered 9, after V lost 10 bases and J lost 9 bases. This CDR3 has 13 residues. Per germline, CDR1 MNHNY and CDR2 SVGAGI (reference sequence). CDR3 loop: CATERDRVSPLHF. CDR3 DNA: TGTGCCACCGAGCGCGACAGGGTTTCACCCCTCCACTTT.

The chain combines TRBV5-1 with TRBJ2-2; perhaps TRBD1 as D (6 bases). V lost 5 bases and J lost 1, with 12 bases in between. Germline V gene data show CDR1 as SGHRS and CDR2 as YFSETQ. This CDR3 region has 15 residues. The CDR3 loop is CASRTGTRNTGELFF. The CDR3 coding sequence is TGCGCCAGCAGAACCGGGACAAGGAACACCGGGGAGCTGTTTTTT.

The V and J genes are TRBV3-1 (or the pseudogene TRBV3-2) and TRBJ2-7; tentative D call: TRBD2 (5 bases). V was pared by 4 bases and J by 4 bases, with 17 bases between. The length of the CDR3 is 15 residues. The germline gives CDR1 LGHDT, CDR2 YNNKEL (reference sequence). CDR3 DNA: TGTGCCAGCAGCCCTACCGGACTTACCGTTTACGAGCAGTACTTC. Its translation is CASSPTGLTVYEQYF.

Written as DNA, the CDR3 is TGCGCCAGCAGCTTGGAGGCAGGGCAACGGTCACCCCTCCACTTT. Translated, it gives CASSLEAGQRSPLHF. This sequence joins TRBV5-1 and TRBJ1-6; maybe TRBD1 (5 bases). The CDR3 runs to 15 residues. The V and J ends lost 0 bases and 10 bases respectively, with 14 bases between them. The germline V gene has CDR1 SGHRS and CDR2 YFSETQ.

V and J are TRBV25-1 and TRBJ1-4, with 7 bases lining up with TRBD1. V dropped 4 bases and J dropped 8; count of bases not matched to a gene: 10. Germline CDR1 reads MGHDK; CDR2 reads SYGVNS. The CDR3 is made up of 15 amino acids. The CDR3 here is CASSGWTGPVEKLFF. CDR3 DNA: TGTGCCAGCAGTGGTTGGACAGGACCCGTCGAAAAACTGTTTTTT.

This clone was detected many times. The V gene is TRBV2, the J gene TRBJ2-7, with 8 bases that match TRBD1. Trimming took 0 bases from V and 0 from J; bases not matched to a gene: 10. In germline, CDR1 is SNHLY, CDR2 FYNNEI. This CDR3 is 18 amino acids long. The chain's CDR3 is CASSEAGPWDRSSYEQYF. The CDR3 DNA is TGTGCCAGCAGTGAAGCGGGCCCCTGGGACAGGAGCTCCTACGAGCAGTACTTC.